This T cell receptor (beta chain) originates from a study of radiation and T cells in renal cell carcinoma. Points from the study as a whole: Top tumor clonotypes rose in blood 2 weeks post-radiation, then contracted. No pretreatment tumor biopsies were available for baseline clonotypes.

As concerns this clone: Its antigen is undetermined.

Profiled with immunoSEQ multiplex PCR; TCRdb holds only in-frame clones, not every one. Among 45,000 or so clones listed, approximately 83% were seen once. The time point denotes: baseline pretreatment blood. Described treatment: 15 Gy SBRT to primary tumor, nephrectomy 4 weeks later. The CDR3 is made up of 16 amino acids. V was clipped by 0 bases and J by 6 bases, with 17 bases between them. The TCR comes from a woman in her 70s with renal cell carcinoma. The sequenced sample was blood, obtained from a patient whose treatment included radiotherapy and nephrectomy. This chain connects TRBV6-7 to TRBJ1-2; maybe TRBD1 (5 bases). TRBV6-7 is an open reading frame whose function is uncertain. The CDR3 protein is CASSYSARPQGDGYTF. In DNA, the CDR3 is TGTGCCAGCAGTTACTCAGCGAGGCCCCAGGGAGATGGCTACACCTTC.